Below are 9 T cell receptor beta chains sequenced from a single sample in a study of blood T cell repertoires in COVID-19. The repertoire was sequenced with immunoSEQ multiplex PCR; TCRdb's copy has only in-frame clones and lacks some. Among about 280,000 clones listed, 75% to 90% were seen once. Material for sequencing was peripheral blood. These receptor sequences come from a woman in her sixties or seventies with COVID-19, enrolled during active disease.

The gene calls are TRBV12-5 and TRBJ2-1, with D possibly matching TRBD1 (7 bases). The CDR3 consists of 17 residues. Germline CDR1 is LGHNT and CDR2 is FRNRAP. V lost 6 bases to trimming and J lost 1 base, with 19 bases between them. CDR3 DNA: TGTGCTAGTGGCCCCTCATGGCAGGGGGGTTCCTACAATGAGCAGTTCTTC. It translates to CASGPSWQGGSYNEQFF.

This rearrangement joins TRBV19 to TRBJ2-7, with a possible D match to TRBD2 (6 bases). CDR3 length: 11 amino acids. V shed 6 bases and J shed 3 bases, with 6 bases lying between them. Per germline, CDR1 LNHDA and CDR2 SQIVND (reference sequence). CDR3 bases: TGTGCCAGTAGGGGAGGCTACGAGCAGTACTTC. Its protein product is CASRGGYEQYF.

CDR3 DNA sequence: TGTGCCAGCAGCGAGCCGGGCACAGATACGCAGTATTTT. Amino acids: CASSEPGTDTQYF. The rearrangement uses TRBV9 and TRBJ2-3; D is ambiguous. V dropped 3 bases and J dropped 1 base, with 6 bases sitting between them. This CDR3 region has 13 residues. Germline assignment: CDR1 SGDLS and CDR2 YYNGEE.

The chain employs TRBV14 and TRBJ2-5, with a weak D call TRBD2 (6 bases). Germline CDR1 is SGHDN and CDR2 is FVKESK. V dropped 1 base and J dropped 5 bases, with 23 bases sitting between them. The CDR3 extends over 18 amino acids. The CDR3: CASSQGIGGVALWETQYF. CDR3 nucleotides: TGTGCCAGCAGCCAAGGGATCGGCGGGGTGGCCCTTTGGGAGACCCAGTACTTC.

This clone is a singleton in its sample. V gene TRBV6-2 or TRBV6-3 combines with J gene TRBJ1-1; tentative D call: TRBD1 (5 bases). Trimming removed 2 bases from V and 3 bases from J, with 7 bases in between. The length of the CDR3 is 13 residues. Germline V gene data show CDR1 as MNHEY and CDR2 as SVGEGT. CDR3 in DNA: TGTGCCAGCAGTTACCGGGGGTACACTGAAGCTTTCTTT. As protein: CASSYRGYTEAFF.

J is TRBJ1-2 and V is TRBV30; D gene unclear. V was cut by 3 bases and J by 2 bases, with 4 bases left in between. This CDR3 comprises 11 residues. Germline V gene data show CDR1 as GTSNPN and CDR2 as SVGIG (reference sequence). The CDR3 is CAWSYNYGYTF. The CDR3 region has the DNA TGTGCCTGGAGCTACAACTATGGCTACACCTTC. The variable domain in full, with the rest retrieved from reference TRBV30 and TRBJ1-2, is SQTIHQWPATLVQPVGSPLSLECTVEGTSNPNLYWYRQAAGRGLQLLFYSVGIGQISSEVPQNLSASRPQDRQFILSSKKLLLSDSGFYLCAWSYNYGYTFGSGTRLTVV.

The chain combines TRBV3-1 (or the pseudogene TRBV3-2) with TRBJ2-1; perhaps TRBD2 as D (5 bases). This CDR3 is 15 amino acids long. V was clipped by 4 bases and J by 2 bases, with 12 bases between them. Looked up from germline, CDR1 is LGHDT and CDR2 is YNNKEL (reference sequence). CDR3 sequence reads: CASSRRTGTYNEQFF. The DNA for the CDR3 is TGTGCCAGCAGCCGAAGGACTGGGACCTACAATGAGCAGTTCTTC.

The chain recombines TRBV29-1 with TRBJ2-7, with D tentatively TRBD2 (5 bases). Looked up from germline, CDR1 is SQVTM and CDR2 is ANQGSEA. The ends were cut back, 0 bases at V and 3 bases at J, with 15 bases in the middle. This CDR3 contains 15 residues. CDR3 nucleotide sequence: TGCAGCGTTGAAGATCAAAGTTCCCGGGACTACGAGCAGTACTTC. Encoded protein: CSVEDQSSRDYEQYF.

This clone was recorded once. The J gene is TRBJ2-1, the V gene TRBV7-2; 11 nucleotides line up with TRBD2. This CDR3 has 17 amino acids. With 1 base clipped from V and 2 bases from J, the junction kept 4 bases outside the gene matches. Germline loops: CDR1 SGHTA, CDR2 FQGNSA. In DNA form, the CDR3 reads TGTGCCAGCAGCTTAGTGGCTAGCGGGGGGACCTACAATGAGCAGTTCTTC. Its translation is CASSLVASGGTYNEQFF.